Following are 31 T cell receptor beta chains from one sample sequenced in a study of shared T cell receptors in the human thymus. Data came from immunoSEQ multiplex PCR; TCRdb stores just in-frame clones and leaves some out. The repertoire consists of 650,000 to 950,000 clones, with 70% to 90% occurring once and the leading ten covering around 0.0099%. In addition, the sample was reused for a study of human thymus T cells.

Sequenced sample: thymocytes. The receptors were sampled from a girl under three years old with a congenital heart defect.

This clone was recorded once. V is TRBV5-1 and J is TRBJ1-2; 8 bases are shared with TRBD1. Germline values: CDR1 SGHRS, CDR2 YFSETQ. V shed 4 bases, J shed 4 bases, and the junction held 9 bases outside the gene matches. The CDR3 length is 15 residues. For the CDR3, the DNA is TGCGCCAGCAGCGGAGACAGGGGAGAAGGCTATGGCTACACCTTC. Its protein is CASSGDRGEGYGYTF. The complete variable domain, with remaining parts taken from reference TRBV5-1 and TRBJ1-2, reads KAGVTQTPRYLIKTRGQQVTLSCSPISGHRSVSWYQQTPGQGLQFLFEYFSETQRNKGNFPGRFSGRQFSNSRSEMNVSTLELGDSALYLCASSGDRGEGYGYTFGSGTRLTVV.

The V gene is TRBV7-2, the J gene TRBJ2-7, with a weak D call TRBD1 (6 bases). In germline, CDR1 is SGHTA, CDR2 FQGNSA. This CDR3 has 17 residues. V lost 6 bases and J 2 bases, leaving 23 bases between the germline ends. The CDR3, as DNA: TGTGCCAGCAGTCCGGGGTTGTTGGTCAGGGGACCCTACGAGCAGTACTTC. This translates into CASSPGLLVRGPYEQYF.

The chain combines TRBV19 with TRBJ1-2, with 9 bases matching TRBD1. CDR3 length: 15 amino acids. The germline gives CDR1 LNHDA, CDR2 SQIVND (reference sequence). V lost 5 bases, J lost 6 bases, and 10 bases stayed unmatched. The CDR3 loop is CASSGRDRDRDGYTF. DNA for the CDR3: TGTGCCAGTAGTGGCCGGGACAGGGATAGGGATGGCTACACCTTC.

The chain is built from TRBV7-3 and TRBJ2-3, with TRBD2 as a possible D gene (6 bases). Looked up from germline, CDR1 is SGHTA and CDR2 is FQGTGA. V was trimmed by 4 bases and J by 1 base, leaving 12 bases between them. The CDR3 sequence is 15 residues long. Here the CDR3 reads CASSYRPGGTDTQYF. CDR3 sequence (DNA): TGTGCCAGCAGCTACCGACCGGGGGGCACAGATACGCAGTATTTT.

CDR3 in amino acids: CASSLNNSHEAPIYEQYF. CDR3 nucleotide sequence: TGTGCCAGCAGCTTAAATAACTCCCATGAGGCCCCCATCTACGAGCAGTACTTC. J is TRBJ2-7 and V is TRBV7-2; D gene unclear. The CDR3 spans 18 residues. V was clipped by 2 bases and J by 3 bases, with 23 bases between them. Germline V gives CDR1 SGHTA, CDR2 FQGNSA.

A note on this clone: The sample holds other DNA sequences that translate to the same CDR3. V and J are TRBV6-1 and TRBJ2-7; 11 bases match TRBD2. J was trimmed by 3 bases and V by 0 bases; bases with no gene match: 4. CDR1 and CDR2 (germline): MNHNS, SASEGT. The length of the CDR3 is 16 residues. CDR3 nucleotides: TGTGCCAGCAGTGAAGCCGGGCTAGCGGGAGGCTACGAGCAGTACTTC. Amino acid sequence: CASSEAGLAGGYEQYF.

The chain joins TRBV28 to TRBJ1-1; no firm D call. The CDR3 contains 15 residues. CDR1 and CDR2 from the germline V gene are MDHEN and SYDVKM. The V and J ends lost 0 bases and 4 bases respectively, with 12 bases between them. CDR3 protein: CASSLCSEPGTEAFF. The CDR3 coding sequence is TGTGCCAGCAGTTTATGTTCAGAGCCAGGCACTGAAGCTTTCTTT.

This rearrangement joins TRBV9 to TRBJ1-2; D is possibly TRBD1 (5 bases). The germline V and J ends were trimmed by 0 bases and 5 bases, with 14 bases remaining between them. The CDR3 has 15 residues. The germline V gene has CDR1 SGDLS and CDR2 YYNGEE. The CDR3 DNA is TGTGCCAGCAGCGTAGGAGCGGTGGGGGGGTATGGCTACACCTTC. Amino acid sequence: CASSVGAVGGYGYTF.

The chain joins TRBV7-2 to TRBJ2-3, with D possibly TRBD2 on 7 matching bases. Germline V CDR1 and CDR2: SGHTA, FQGNSA. The length of the CDR3 is 16 residues. The ends were cut back, 2 bases at V and 2 bases at J, with 14 bases in the middle. The CDR3 DNA reads TGTGCCAGCAGCTTATTCGGGGGGCGGGTCACAGATACGCAGTATTTT. Its protein product is CASSLFGGRVTDTQYF.

The chain links TRBV5-1 to TRBJ2-5, with D possibly TRBD2 on 6 matching bases. The CDR3 is 15 amino acids. V lost 0 bases and J lost 1, with 10 bases in between. The germline gives CDR1 SGHRS, CDR2 YFSETQ. CDR3 nucleotide sequence: TGCGCCAGCAGCTTGGTGCGGGGTAGCCAAGAGACCCAGTACTTC. Its protein product is CASSLVRGSQETQYF.

J is TRBJ2-1 and V is TRBV27; a possible D gene is TRBD1 (6 bases). V shed 1 base and J shed 0 bases, with 28 bases lying between them. CDR1 is MNHEY and CDR2 is SMNVEV in the germline V gene (reference sequence). The CDR3 totals 22 residues. The CDR3 DNA reads as TGTGCCAGCAGTTTATACCCCTCCCTAGTGCACTCCACAGGGAGCTCCTACAATGAGCAGTTCTTC. This encodes CASSLYPSLVHSTGSSYNEQFF.

A word on this clone: One end of the junction fails to match germline, which may point to a read error. The same CDR3 also results from other DNA sequences found in this sample. The J gene is TRBJ1-6, the V gene TRBV5-6; D call uncertain. CDR1 SGHDT and CDR2 YYEEEE come from the germline V gene. The CDR3 spans 15 residues. The CDR3 here is CASSLGSSYNSPLHF. As DNA, the CDR3 is TGTGCCAGCAGCTTGGGTAGCTCCTATAATTCCCCCCTCCACTTT. The full variable domain, rest sourced from reference TRBV5-6 and TRBJ1-6, is DAGVTQSPTHLIKTRGQQVTLRCSPKSGHDTVSWYQQALGQGPQFIFQYYEEEERQRGNFPDRFSGHQFPNYSSELNVNALLLGDSALYLCASSLGSSYNSPLHFGNGTRLTVT.

There are a few counts of this clone. This sequence joins TRBV5-6 and TRBJ2-2, with D maybe TRBD2 (5 bases). The V end was cut by 4 bases, the J end by 9 bases, with 19 bases between. The germline V gene encodes CDR1 SGHDT and CDR2 YYEEEE. CDR3 length: 15 residues. The CDR3 DNA reads TGTGCCAGCAGCCCGGCTCCTTGGGAGAGCTGGGAGCTGTTTTTT. Encoded protein: CASSPAPWESWELFF.

The table lists this clone with a few counts. V is TRBV27 and J is TRBJ2-7; TRBD2 is a possible D gene (7 bases). V dropped 6 bases and J dropped 3 bases, with 18 bases sitting between them. Germline V gives CDR1 MNHEY, CDR2 SMNVEV (reference sequence). This CDR3 is 15 amino acids long. The CDR3 nucleotides are TGTGCCAGCAGCGCGGGGGCCCCGCGAGACTACGAGCAGTACTTC. It yields the protein CASSAGAPRDYEQYF.

This clone is a singleton in its sample. This chain links TRBV7-2 with TRBJ2-3; weak D call: TRBD1 (6 bases). The length of the CDR3 is 13 residues. From germline, CDR1 is SGHTA and CDR2 FQGNSA. V lost 5 bases and J 4 bases, leaving 10 bases between the germline ends. CDR3 protein: CASSAEGADTQYF. CDR3 nucleotides: TGTGCCAGCAGCGCTGAGGGGGCAGATACGCAGTATTTT.

The V gene is TRBV6-5, the J gene TRBJ1-2, with a possible D match to TRBD1 (5 bases). CDR3 size: 16 residues. Germline CDR1 MNHEY, CDR2 SVGAGI. Trimming removed 2 bases from V and 7 bases from J, with 20 bases in between. CDR3 nucleotides: TGTGCCAGCAGTTACCACCAAGCGGGGGGATTGGGTGGCTACACCTTC. This encodes CASSYHQAGGLGGYTF.

This clone appeared once. This chain joins TRBV2 and TRBJ2-3; maybe TRBD1 (6 bases). Germline V gene lookup returns CDR1 SNHLY and CDR2 FYNNEI. With 8 bases removed from V and 2 bases from J, the gap between germline ends came to 17 bases. There are 15 residues in the CDR3. CDR3 nucleotide sequence: TGTGCCAGCGAACCTAAGGACAGTCCCACAGATACGCAGTATTTT. Amino acids: CASEPKDSPTDTQYF.

The chain has TRBV12-5 and TRBJ1-2; 7 bases map to TRBD1. The CDR3 loop spans 16 amino acids. The germline CDR1 and CDR2 sequences are LGHNT and FRNRAP. J was trimmed by 5 bases and V by 6 bases; bases with no gene match: 15. CDR3 sequence reads: CASGPDRAIDRYGYTF. The CDR3 bases are TGTGCTAGTGGCCCCGACAGGGCCATAGATCGGTATGGCTACACCTTC. The variable domain in full, completed from reference TRBV12-5 and TRBJ1-2, reads DARVTQTPRHKVTEMGQEVTMRCQPILGHNTVFWYRQTMMQGLELLAYFRNRAPLDDSGMPKDRFSAEMPDATLATLKIQPSEPRDSAVYFCASGPDRAIDRYGYTFGSGTRLTVV.

CDR3 sequence (DNA): TGTGCCAGCTCAGGGGGGGGTCGAGACACTGAAGCTTTCTTT. Amino acids: CASSGGGRDTEAFF. The chain carries TRBV18 and TRBJ1-1, with D perhaps matching TRBD1 (5 bases). The CDR3 consists of 14 residues. Trimming stripped 5 bases from V and 3 bases from J, with 13 bases between. Germline V gene lookup returns CDR1 KGHSH and CDR2 LQKENI.

The rearrangement uses TRBV7-9 and TRBJ2-1, with 8 bases lining up with TRBD2. The germline V gene encodes CDR1 SEHNR and CDR2 FQNEAQ (reference sequence). Trimming cost V 3 bases and J 8 bases; bases outside gene matches: 9. This CDR3 has 15 amino acids. DNA of the CDR3: TGTGCCAGCAGCTTTAGGGTATCGGGGGGGCATGAGCAGTTCTTC. Its translation: CASSFRVSGGHEQFF.

The genes are TRBV6-1 and TRBJ1-5; a weak D match, TRBD1 (6 bases). V was cut by 2 bases and J by 3 bases, with 17 bases left in between. CDR1 MNHNS and CDR2 SASEGT come from the germline V gene. This CDR3 has 17 residues. The DNA of the CDR3 is TGTGCCAGCAGTGAACTTGACAGGACCTATAACAATCAGCCCCAGCATTTT. Its translation: CASSELDRTYNNQPQHF.

The V and J genes are TRBV7-2 and TRBJ2-7, with D perhaps matching TRBD2 (6 bases). CDR1 and CDR2 (germline): SGHTA, FQGNSA. Between the trimmed V and J ends, which lost 4 bases and 5 bases, there was a span of 21 bases. CDR3 length equals 16 residues. The DNA of the CDR3 is TGTGCCAGCAGCTCCCCAAGGCGGGGCGCTATACACGAGCAGTACTTC. This sequence encodes CASSSPRRGAIHEQYF.

The rearrangement uses TRBV27 and TRBJ1-1; 8 bases line up with TRBD1. The germline V gene has CDR1 MNHEY and CDR2 SMNVEV (reference sequence). V shed 4 bases and J 5 bases; nucleotides not matched to a gene: 6. The CDR3 consists of 14 residues. CDR3 sequence: CASSSTGGFTEAFF. The CDR3 region has the DNA TGTGCCAGCAGTTCTACAGGGGGTTTTACTGAAGCTTTCTTT.

V usage is TRBV10-2 and J usage is TRBJ1-3; tentative D call: TRBD1 (6 bases). The V gene's germline CDR1 is WSHSY and CDR2 SAAADI. With 8 bases removed from V and 1 base from J, the gap between germline ends came to 12 bases. There are 14 residues in the CDR3. The CDR3 bases are TGCGCCAGCGGGACTACAGGGTCTGGAAACACCATATATTTT. This codes for CASGTTGSGNTIYF.

The chain carries TRBV30 and TRBJ2-7; D is unclear. Trimming removed 2 bases at V and 3 bases at J, with 14 bases between. Per the germline V gene, CDR1 is GTSNPN and CDR2 is SVGIG (reference sequence). This CDR3 contains 14 residues. The CDR3 region is CAWSNPGRVYEQYF. The CDR3 DNA sequence: TGTGCCTGGAGTAACCCAGGTCGAGTCTACGAGCAGTACTTC.

The genes are TRBV7-9 and TRBJ1-1; TRBD1 agrees at 9 bases. Trimming cost V 5 bases and J 1 base; bases outside gene matches: 5. Germline CDR1 reads SEHNR; CDR2 reads FQNEAQ (reference sequence). The CDR3 runs to 15 residues. The CDR3 here is CASSNPGQGNTEAFF. CDR3 DNA: TGTGCCAGCAGCAACCCGGGACAGGGGAACACTGAAGCTTTCTTT.

This clone was recorded a few times. The chain links TRBV6-6 to TRBJ2-3; D perhaps matches TRBD2 (7 bases). The germline V gene encodes CDR1 MNHNY and CDR2 SVGAGI (reference sequence). CDR3 size: 16 residues. Between the trimmed V and J ends, which lost 0 bases and 1 base, there was a span of 11 bases. CDR3 amino acids: CASSYSGGGRTDTQYF. The CDR3 DNA reads TGTGCCAGCAGTTACTCGGGGGGGGGCCGCACAGATACGCAGTATTTT.

The V and J genes are TRBV28 and TRBJ1-1, with 11 bases aligning to TRBD1. This CDR3 spans 16 amino acids. Germline CDR1 MDHEN, CDR2 SYDVKM. V trimming: 7 bases; J trimming: 3 bases; junction bases outside the gene matches: 10. CDR3 nucleotide sequence: TGTGCCAGCAATCAGGACCCGGACAGGGGGCACACTGAAGCTTTCTTT. Translated, it gives CASNQDPDRGHTEAFF.

This clone was detected only a few times. The chain joins TRBV21-1 to TRBJ2-7; the table's D call, TRBD2, has no DNA check behind it. TRBV21-1 is a listed pseudogene. The CDR3 covers 13 residues. In DNA, the CDR3 is TGTGCCAGCAGCACCTTAAACCCTTTCGGGGAGTACTTC. Translating gives CASSTLNPFGEYF.

V usage is TRBV28 and J usage is TRBJ2-3; 12 nucleotides align to TRBD2. The CDR3 length is 19 residues. CDR1 is MDHEN and CDR2 is SYDVKM in the germline V gene. V shed 6 bases, J shed 0 bases, and the junction held 13 bases outside the gene matches. The CDR3: CASRETSGGLTSSTDTQYF. The CDR3 nucleotides read TGTGCCAGCAGGGAGACTAGCGGGGGATTGACATCTAGCACAGATACGCAGTATTTT. The whole variable domain, filled in from reference TRBV28 and TRBJ2-3, reads DVKVTQSSRYLVKRTGEKVFLECVQDMDHENMFWYRQDPGLGLRLIYFSYDVKMKEKGDIPEGYSVSREKKERFSLILESASTNQTSMYLCASRETSGGLTSSTDTQYFGPGTRLTVL.

The chain couples TRBV5-1 to TRBJ2-2, with 8 bases identical to TRBD2. CDR1 is SGHRS, CDR2 YFSETQ, per germline. The J segment lost 3 bases and the V segment lost 5 bases, leaving 6 bases of the junction unmatched. The CDR3 is 15 residues long. The CDR3 region is CASRSGTRHTGELFF. CDR3 sequence (DNA): TGCGCCAGCAGGTCCGGGACTAGACACACCGGGGAGCTGTTTTTT.